The source of this T cell receptor (beta chain) is a study of T cell responses to AZD1222 COVID-19 vaccine. Data came from immunoSEQ multiplex PCR; TCRdb stores just in-frame clones and leaves some out. The table lists about 88,000 clones, 90% of them singletons, with about 5% in the top ten. Trimming left V 7 bases short and J 4 bases short, with 14 bases between. This CDR3 has 14 residues. Germline values: CDR1 SGDLS, CDR2 YYNGEE. This specimen consisted of peripheral blood, obtained 28 days after the second AZD1222 dose. This clonotype was obtained from an adult who received the AZD1222 COVID-19 vaccine. The V call is TRBV9, the J call TRBJ1-4; maybe TRBD1 (5 bases). The DNA of the CDR3 is TGTGCCAGCGCCCCGGCGGGGGTTAATGAAAAACTGTTTTTT. Translated: CASAPAGVNEKLFF.